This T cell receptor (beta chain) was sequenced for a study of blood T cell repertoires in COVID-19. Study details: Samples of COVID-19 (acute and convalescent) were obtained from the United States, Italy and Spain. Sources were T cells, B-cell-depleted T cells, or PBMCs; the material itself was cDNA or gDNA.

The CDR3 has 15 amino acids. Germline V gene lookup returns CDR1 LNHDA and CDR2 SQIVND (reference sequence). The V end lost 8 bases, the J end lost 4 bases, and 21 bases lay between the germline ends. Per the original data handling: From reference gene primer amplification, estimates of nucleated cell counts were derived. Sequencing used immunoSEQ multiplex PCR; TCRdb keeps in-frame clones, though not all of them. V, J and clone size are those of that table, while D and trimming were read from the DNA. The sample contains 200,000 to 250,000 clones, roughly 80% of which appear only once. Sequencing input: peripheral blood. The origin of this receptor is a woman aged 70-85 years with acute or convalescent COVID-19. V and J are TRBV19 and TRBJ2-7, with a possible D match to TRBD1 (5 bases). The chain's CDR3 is CASQDSGQGGYEQYF. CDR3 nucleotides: TGTGCCAGTCAAGACTCGGGCCAGGGTGGGTACGAGCAGTACTTC.